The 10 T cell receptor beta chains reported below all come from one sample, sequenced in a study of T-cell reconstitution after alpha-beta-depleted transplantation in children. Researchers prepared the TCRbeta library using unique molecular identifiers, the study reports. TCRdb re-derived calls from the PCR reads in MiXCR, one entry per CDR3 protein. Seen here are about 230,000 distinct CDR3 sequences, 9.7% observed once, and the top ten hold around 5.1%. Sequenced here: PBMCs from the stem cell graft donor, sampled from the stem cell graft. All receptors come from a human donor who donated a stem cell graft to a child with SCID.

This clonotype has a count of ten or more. Here the CDR3 DNA reads TGTGCCAGCAGCTTAGAAGCAGGGCAGTACGAGCAGTACTTC. Amino acid sequence: CASSLEAGQYEQYF. The chain links TRBV7-8 to TRBJ2-7; D might be TRBD1 (5 bases). Germline CDR1 is SGHVS and CDR2 is FQNEAQ. V was pared by 1 base and J by 4 bases, with 11 bases between. The CDR3 has 14 residues.

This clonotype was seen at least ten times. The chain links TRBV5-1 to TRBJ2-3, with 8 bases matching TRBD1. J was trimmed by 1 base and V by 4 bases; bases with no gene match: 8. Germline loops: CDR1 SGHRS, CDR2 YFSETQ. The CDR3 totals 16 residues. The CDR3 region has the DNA TGCGCCAGCAGCCCCCCCGGACAGGGTGGCACAGATACGCAGTATTTT. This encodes CASSPPGQGGTDTQYF. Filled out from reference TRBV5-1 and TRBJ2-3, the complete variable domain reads KAGVTQTPRYLIKTRGQQVTLSCSPISGHRSVSWYQQTPGQGLQFLFEYFSETQRNKGNFPGRFSGRQFSNSRSEMNVSTLELGDSALYLCASSPPGQGGTDTQYFGPGTRLTVL.

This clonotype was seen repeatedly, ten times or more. Here the CDR3 reads CASSSTLGLDVEQYF. The DNA of the CDR3 is TGTGCCAGCAGCTCCACCCTGGGACTAGACGTCGAGCAGTACTTC. The chain is built from TRBV11-2 and TRBJ2-7; 8 bases are a match to TRBD2. V shed 4 bases and J 6 bases; nucleotides not matched to a gene: 11. Germline values: CDR1 SGHAT, CDR2 FQNNGV. CDR3 length: 15 amino acids. Filled out from reference TRBV11-2 and TRBJ2-7, the complete variable domain reads EAGVAQSPRYKIIEKRQSVAFWCNPISGHATLYWYQQILGQGPKLLIQFQNNGVVDDSQLPKDRFSAERLKGVDSTLKIQPAKLEDSAVYLCASSSTLGLDVEQYFGPGTRLTVT.

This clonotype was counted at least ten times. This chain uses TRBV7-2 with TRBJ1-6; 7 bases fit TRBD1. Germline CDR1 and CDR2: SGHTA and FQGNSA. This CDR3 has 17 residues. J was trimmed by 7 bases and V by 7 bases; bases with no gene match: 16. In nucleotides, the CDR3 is TGTGCCAGCACCCACCTGAGACAGGGAAAGGGAAATTCACCCCTCCACTTT. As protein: CASTHLRQGKGNSPLHF.

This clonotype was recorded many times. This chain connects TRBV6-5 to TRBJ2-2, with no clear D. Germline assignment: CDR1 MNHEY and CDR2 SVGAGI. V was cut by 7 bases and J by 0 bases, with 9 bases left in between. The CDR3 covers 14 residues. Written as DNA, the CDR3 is TGTGCCAGCATGGGCCAGACGAACACCGGGGAGCTGTTTTTT. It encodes CASMGQTNTGELFF.

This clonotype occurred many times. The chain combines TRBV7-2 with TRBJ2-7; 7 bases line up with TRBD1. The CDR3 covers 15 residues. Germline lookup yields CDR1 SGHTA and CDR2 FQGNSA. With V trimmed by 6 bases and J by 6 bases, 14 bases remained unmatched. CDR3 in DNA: TGTGCCAGCAGTTCCACATCCGGGACAGTGGGCGAGCAGTACTTC. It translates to CASSSTSGTVGEQYF.

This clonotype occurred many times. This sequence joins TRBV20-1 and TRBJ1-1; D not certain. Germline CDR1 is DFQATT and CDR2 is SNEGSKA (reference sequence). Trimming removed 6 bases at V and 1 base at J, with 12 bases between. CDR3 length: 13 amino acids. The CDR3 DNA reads TGCAGTGCACACACCGGGTGGAACACTGAAGCTTTCTTT. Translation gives CSAHTGWNTEAFF.

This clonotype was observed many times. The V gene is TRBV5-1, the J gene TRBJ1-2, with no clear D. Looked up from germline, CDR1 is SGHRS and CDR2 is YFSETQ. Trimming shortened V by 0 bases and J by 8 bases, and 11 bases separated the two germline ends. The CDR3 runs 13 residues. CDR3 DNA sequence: TGCGCCAGCAGCTTGGAGCGAGGAGCGGGCTACACCTTC. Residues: CASSLERGAGYTF.

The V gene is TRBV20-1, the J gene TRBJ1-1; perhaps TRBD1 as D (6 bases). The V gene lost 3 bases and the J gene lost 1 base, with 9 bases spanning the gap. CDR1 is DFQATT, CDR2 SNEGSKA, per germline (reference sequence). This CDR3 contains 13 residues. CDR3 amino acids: CSASWTANTEAFF. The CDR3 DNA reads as TGCAGTGCTAGTTGGACAGCGAACACTGAAGCTTTCTTT.

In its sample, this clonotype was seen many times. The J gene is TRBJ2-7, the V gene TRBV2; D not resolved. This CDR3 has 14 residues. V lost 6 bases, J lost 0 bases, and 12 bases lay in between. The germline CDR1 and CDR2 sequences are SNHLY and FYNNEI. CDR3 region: CASRTGRISYEQYF. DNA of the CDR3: TGTGCCAGCAGGACCGGCAGGATCTCCTACGAGCAGTACTTC. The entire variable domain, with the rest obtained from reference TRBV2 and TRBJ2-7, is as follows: EPEVTQTPSHQVTQMGQEVILRCVPISNHLYFYWYRQILGQKVEFLVSFYNNEISEKSEIFDDQFSVERPDGSNFTLKIRSTKLEDSAMYFCASRTGRISYEQYFGPGTRLTVT.